The present T cell receptor (beta chain) was sequenced within a study of T cells in Graves' hyperthyroidism and ophthalmopathy. About this clonotype itself: An end of the junction differs from the germline gene, which may be a read error.

This CDR3 is built from 13 residues. CDR1 is MDHEN, CDR2 SYDVKM, per germline. RNA transcripts gave rise to amplified TCR beta CDR3 regions. Primed by the HTBI set, a first-round RT-PCR was run on the TCR CDR3. TCRdb fed the multiplex PCR reads into MiXCR, producing one record per CDR3 protein. The table lists more than 500,000 distinct CDR3 sequences, roughly 17% of them singletons. Material: blood. The chain uses TRBV28 and TRBJ2-7; D ambiguous. This receptor was obtained from a woman aged 25-40 years with Graves' hyperthyroidism. The CDR3 DNA is TGTGCCAGCAGTTTCGCCCCAGCCTACCAGCAGTACTTC. Translation gives CASSFAPAYQQYF.